Included here is one TCR beta chain sequence, with context. The antigen is unknown. This entry is derived from a study of T-cell memory formation after mild COVID-19. On the study more broadly: Clusters of TCRs were largely donor specific. Study-level points and caveats: Detection of some responders pre-infection suggested pre-existing cross-reactive memory T cells participated.

The V end was cut by 8 bases, the J end by 6 bases, with 4 bases between. Germline loops: CDR1 SEHNR, CDR2 FQNEAQ (reference sequence). The CDR3 has 9 residues. TCRdb reprocessed the 5' RACE reads via MiXCR and lists one record per CDR3 protein. The sample lists approximately 340,000 distinct CDR3 sequences; approximately 13% were seen once. The clonotype originates from a man between 18 and 29 years old who had mild COVID-19 (a few samples of this study predate the infection). Cell type and time point are not known. The specimen was PBMCs or a T cell subset sorted from them (not recorded which). This chain connects TRBV7-9 to TRBJ1-2; D is unresolved. The CDR3 here is CASGDGYTF. CDR3 nucleotides: TGTGCCAGCGGCGATGGCTACACCTTC.